The 6 T cell receptor beta chains reported below all come from one sample, sequenced in a study of identifying expanded T cells in peripheral blood. Assay used: immunoSEQ multiplex PCR; TCRdb lists only in-frame clones, some missing. This sample yields 80,000 to 95,000 clones, of which approximately 90% are seen a single time; 3% to 4% belongs to the top ten. The specimen was blood. These receptors were obtained from a person aged 18 to 75 in good health.

The chain joins TRBV19 to TRBJ1-5; 7 bases fit TRBD1. With 2 bases clipped from V and 6 bases from J, the junction kept 4 bases outside the gene matches. CDR1 is LNHDA and CDR2 is SQIVND in the germline V gene (reference sequence). The CDR3 loop spans 14 amino acids. The DNA of the CDR3 is TGTGCCAGTAGTATAAGGGGGCCAGGTCAGCCCCAGCATTTT. Its protein is CASSIRGPGQPQHF.

This chain links TRBV19 with TRBJ2-5, with D uncertain. Germline loops: CDR1 LNHDA, CDR2 SQIVND (reference sequence). V was clipped by 3 bases and J by 3 bases, with 5 bases between them. The CDR3 runs 12 residues. The CDR3 reads CASSMVEETQYF. In DNA, the CDR3 is TGTGCCAGTAGTATGGTAGAAGAGACCCAGTACTTC.

This chain uses TRBV4-1 with TRBJ2-7, with D tentatively TRBD1 (6 bases). With 4 bases removed from V and 2 bases from J, the gap between germline ends came to 9 bases. The germline V gene has CDR1 MGHRA and CDR2 YSYEKL. The CDR3 has 13 amino acids. CDR3 protein: CASSLDSTYEQYF. CDR3 bases: TGCGCCAGCAGCCTGGACAGCACCTACGAGCAGTACTTC.

The rearrangement links TRBV7-2 to TRBJ2-1; D is unclear. CDR3 length equals 12 residues. Trimming cost V 3 bases and J 9 bases, with 9 bases left between them. Germline CDR1 reads SGHTA; CDR2 reads FQGNSA. The CDR3 protein is CASSFIASEQFF. The CDR3 DNA reads as TGTGCCAGCAGCTTTATTGCGTCTGAGCAGTTCTTC.

The rearrangement joins TRBV7-9 to TRBJ2-7, with D perhaps TRBD2 (5 bases). This CDR3 region has 17 residues. V dropped 3 bases and J dropped 0 bases, with 18 bases sitting between them. In germline, CDR1 is SEHNR, CDR2 FQNEAQ (reference sequence). Here the CDR3 reads CASSFISGGLVSYEQYF. The DNA for the CDR3 is TGTGCCAGCAGCTTCATATCAGGAGGACTCGTCTCCTACGAGCAGTACTTC.

The chain is built from TRBV2 and TRBJ2-2; no reliable D call. The CDR3 extends over 13 amino acids. V was clipped by 4 bases and J by 9 bases, with 12 bases between them. Germline V gene sequence: CDR1 SNHLY, CDR2 FYNNEI. The CDR3 here is CASSGRMLRELFF. The CDR3 DNA is TGTGCCAGCAGTGGAAGAATGCTTCGGGAGCTGTTTTTT.